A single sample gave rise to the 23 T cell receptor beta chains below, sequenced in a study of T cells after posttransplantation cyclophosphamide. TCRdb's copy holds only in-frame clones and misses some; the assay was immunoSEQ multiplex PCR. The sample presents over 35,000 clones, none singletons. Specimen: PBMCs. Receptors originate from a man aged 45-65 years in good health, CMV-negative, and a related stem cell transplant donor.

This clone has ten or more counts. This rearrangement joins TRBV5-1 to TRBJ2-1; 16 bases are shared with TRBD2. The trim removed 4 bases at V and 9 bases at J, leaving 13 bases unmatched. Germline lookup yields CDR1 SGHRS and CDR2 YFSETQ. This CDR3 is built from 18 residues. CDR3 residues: CASSPGLAGGADMVEQFF. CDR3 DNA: TGCGCCAGCAGCCCGGGACTAGCGGGGGGGGCGGATATGGTTGAGCAGTTCTTC.

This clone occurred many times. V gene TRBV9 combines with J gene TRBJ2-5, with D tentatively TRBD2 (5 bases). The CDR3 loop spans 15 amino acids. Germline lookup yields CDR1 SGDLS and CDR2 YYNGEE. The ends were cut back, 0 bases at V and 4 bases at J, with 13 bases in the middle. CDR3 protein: CASSVARGKGETQYF. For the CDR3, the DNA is TGTGCCAGCAGCGTAGCTCGGGGAAAAGGAGAGACCCAGTACTTC.

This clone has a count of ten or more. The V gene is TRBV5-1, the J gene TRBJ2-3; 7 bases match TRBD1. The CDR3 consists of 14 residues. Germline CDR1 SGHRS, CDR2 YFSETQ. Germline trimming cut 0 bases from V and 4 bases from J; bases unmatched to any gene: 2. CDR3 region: CASSLGQGADTQYF. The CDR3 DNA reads TGCGCCAGCAGCTTGGGGCAGGGGGCAGATACGCAGTATTTT.

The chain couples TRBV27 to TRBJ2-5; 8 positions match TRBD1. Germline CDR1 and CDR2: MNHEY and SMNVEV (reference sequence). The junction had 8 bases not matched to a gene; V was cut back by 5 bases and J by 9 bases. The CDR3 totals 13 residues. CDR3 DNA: TGTGCCAGCAGTCAGGGAAAGACAGGGGCCCAGTACTTC. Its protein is CASSQGKTGAQYF.

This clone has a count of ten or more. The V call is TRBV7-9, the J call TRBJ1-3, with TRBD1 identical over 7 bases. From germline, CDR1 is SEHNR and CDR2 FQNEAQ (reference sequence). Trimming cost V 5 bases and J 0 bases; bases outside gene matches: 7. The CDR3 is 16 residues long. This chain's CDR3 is CASSPGGTVSGNTIYF. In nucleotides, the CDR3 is TGTGCCAGCAGCCCGGGAGGGACAGTCTCTGGAAACACCATATATTTT. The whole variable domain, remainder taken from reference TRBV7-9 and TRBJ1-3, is DTGVSQNPRHKITKRGQNVTFRCDPISEHNRLYWYRQTLGQGPEFLTYFQNEAQLEKSRLLSDRFSAERPKGSFSTLEIQRTEQGDSAMYLCASSPGGTVSGNTIYFGEGSWLTVV.

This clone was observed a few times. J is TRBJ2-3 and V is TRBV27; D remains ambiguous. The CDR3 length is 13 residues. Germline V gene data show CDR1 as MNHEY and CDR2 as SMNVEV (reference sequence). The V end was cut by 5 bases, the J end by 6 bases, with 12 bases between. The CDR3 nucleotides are TGTGCCAGCAGTCCGACGGGTGGCGATACGCAGTATTTT. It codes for CASSPTGGDTQYF.

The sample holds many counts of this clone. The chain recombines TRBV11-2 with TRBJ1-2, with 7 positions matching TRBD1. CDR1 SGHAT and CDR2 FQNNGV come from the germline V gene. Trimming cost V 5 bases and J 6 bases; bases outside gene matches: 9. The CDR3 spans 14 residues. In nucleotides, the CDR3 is TGTGCCAGCAGCCCAGTTACAGGGGCCCATGGCTACACCTTC. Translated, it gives CASSPVTGAHGYTF.

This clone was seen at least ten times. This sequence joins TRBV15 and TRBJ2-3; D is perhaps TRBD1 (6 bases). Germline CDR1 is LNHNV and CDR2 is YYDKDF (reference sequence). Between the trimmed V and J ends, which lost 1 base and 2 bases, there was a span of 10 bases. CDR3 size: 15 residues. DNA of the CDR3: TGTGCCACCAGCAGAGGGAACAGGGACACAGATACGCAGTATTTT. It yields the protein CATSRGNRDTDTQYF. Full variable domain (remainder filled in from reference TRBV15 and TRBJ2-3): DAMVIQNPRYQVTQFGKPVTLSCSQTLNHNVMYWYQQKSSQAPKLLFHYYDKDFNNEADTPDNFQSRRPNTSFCFLDIRSPGLGDTAMYLCATSRGNRDTDTQYFGPGTRLTVL.

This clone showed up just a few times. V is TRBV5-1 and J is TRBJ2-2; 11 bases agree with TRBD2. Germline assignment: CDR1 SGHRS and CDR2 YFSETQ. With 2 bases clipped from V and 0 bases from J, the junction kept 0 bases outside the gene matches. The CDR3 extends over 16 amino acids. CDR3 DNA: TGCGCCAGCAGCTTACTAGCGGGGGCGAACACCGGGGAGCTGTTTTTT. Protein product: CASSLLAGANTGELFF.

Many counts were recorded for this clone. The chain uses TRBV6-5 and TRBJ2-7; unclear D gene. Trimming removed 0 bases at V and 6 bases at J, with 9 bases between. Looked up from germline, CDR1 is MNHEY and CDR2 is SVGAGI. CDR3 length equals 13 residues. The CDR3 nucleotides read TGTGCCAGCAGTTACTCGGCCCCCCCCGAGCAGTACTTC. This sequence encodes CASSYSAPPEQYF.

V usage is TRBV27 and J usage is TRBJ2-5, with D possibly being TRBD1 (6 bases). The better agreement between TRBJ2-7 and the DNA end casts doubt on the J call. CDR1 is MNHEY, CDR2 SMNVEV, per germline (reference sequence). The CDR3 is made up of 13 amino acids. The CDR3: CASNHPPTGEQYF. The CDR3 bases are TGTGCCAGCAACCACCCCCCGACAGGCGAGCAGTACTTC.

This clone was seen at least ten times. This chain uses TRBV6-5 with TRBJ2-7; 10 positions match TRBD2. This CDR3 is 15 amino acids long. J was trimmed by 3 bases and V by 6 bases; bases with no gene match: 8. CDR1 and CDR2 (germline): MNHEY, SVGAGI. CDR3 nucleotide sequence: TGTGCCAGCAGCCTCTCTAGCGGGGGAGTCTACGAGCAGTACTTC. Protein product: CASSLSSGGVYEQYF.

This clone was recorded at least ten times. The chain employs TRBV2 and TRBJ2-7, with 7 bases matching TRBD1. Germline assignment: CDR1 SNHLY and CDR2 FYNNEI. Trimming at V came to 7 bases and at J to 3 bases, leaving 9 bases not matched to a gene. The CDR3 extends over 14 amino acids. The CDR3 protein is CASMTGTRIYEQYF. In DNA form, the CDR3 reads TGTGCCAGCATGACAGGGACCCGAATCTACGAGCAGTACTTC.

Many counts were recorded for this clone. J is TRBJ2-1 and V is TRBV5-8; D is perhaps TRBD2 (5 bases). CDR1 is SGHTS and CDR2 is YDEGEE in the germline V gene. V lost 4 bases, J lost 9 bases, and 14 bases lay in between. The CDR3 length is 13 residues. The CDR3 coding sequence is TGTGCCAGCAGCAGAACCGGGGAACGTGAGCAGTTCTTC. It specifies CASSRTGEREQFF.

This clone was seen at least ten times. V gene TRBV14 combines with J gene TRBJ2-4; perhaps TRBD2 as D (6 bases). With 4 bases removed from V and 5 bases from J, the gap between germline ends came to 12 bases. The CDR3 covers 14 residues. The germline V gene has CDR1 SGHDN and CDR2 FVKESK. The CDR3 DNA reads TGTGCCAGCAGCCGGAGGGACGCTCAAAACATTCAGTACTTC. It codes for CASSRRDAQNIQYF.

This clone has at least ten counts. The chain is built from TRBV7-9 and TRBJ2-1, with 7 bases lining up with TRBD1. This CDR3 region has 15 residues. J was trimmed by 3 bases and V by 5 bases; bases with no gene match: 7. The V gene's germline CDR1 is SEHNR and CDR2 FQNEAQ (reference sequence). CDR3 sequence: CASSPAGTVYNEQFF. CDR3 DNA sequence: TGTGCCAGCAGCCCTGCCGGGACAGTCTACAATGAGCAGTTCTTC.

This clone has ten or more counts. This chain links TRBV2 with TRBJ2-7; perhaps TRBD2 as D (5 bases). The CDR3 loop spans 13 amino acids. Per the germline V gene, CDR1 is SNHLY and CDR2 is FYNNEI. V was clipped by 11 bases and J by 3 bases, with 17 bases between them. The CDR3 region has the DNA TGTGCCGCTGCGCGGGTTTGGGACTACGAGCAGTACTTC. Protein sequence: CAAARVWDYEQYF.

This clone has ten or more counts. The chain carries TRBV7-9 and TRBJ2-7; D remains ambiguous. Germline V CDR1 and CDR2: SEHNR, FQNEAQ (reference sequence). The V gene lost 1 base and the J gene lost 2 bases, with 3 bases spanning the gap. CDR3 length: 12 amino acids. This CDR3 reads CASSLGTYEQYF. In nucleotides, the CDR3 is TGTGCCAGCAGCTTAGGTACCTACGAGCAGTACTTC.

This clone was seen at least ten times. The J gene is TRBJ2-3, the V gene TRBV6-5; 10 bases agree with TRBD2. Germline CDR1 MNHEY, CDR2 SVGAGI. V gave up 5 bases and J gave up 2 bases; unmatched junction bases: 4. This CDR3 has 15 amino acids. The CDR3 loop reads CASSGLAVDTDTQYF. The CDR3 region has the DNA TGTGCCAGCAGTGGACTAGCGGTTGACACAGATACGCAGTATTTT.

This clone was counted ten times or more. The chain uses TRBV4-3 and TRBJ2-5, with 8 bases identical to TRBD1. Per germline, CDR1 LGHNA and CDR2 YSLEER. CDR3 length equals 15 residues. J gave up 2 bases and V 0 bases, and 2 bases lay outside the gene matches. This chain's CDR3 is CASSQDDRGQETQYF. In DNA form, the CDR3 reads TGCGCCAGCAGCCAAGACGACAGGGGACAAGAGACCCAGTACTTC.

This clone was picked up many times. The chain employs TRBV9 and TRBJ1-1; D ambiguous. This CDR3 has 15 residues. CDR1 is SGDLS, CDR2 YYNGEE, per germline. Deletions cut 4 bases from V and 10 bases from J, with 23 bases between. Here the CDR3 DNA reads TGTGCCAGCAGCCTCCATAGGGAGGTCCCGACCGGAGCTTTCTTT. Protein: CASSLHREVPTGAFF.

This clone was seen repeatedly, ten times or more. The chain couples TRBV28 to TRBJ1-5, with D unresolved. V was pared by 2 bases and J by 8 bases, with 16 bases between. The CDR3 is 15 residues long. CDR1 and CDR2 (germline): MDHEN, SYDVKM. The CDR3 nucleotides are TGTGCCAGCAGTTTAGCGAGAGGATTTGCGGAGCCCCAGCATTTT. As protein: CASSLARGFAEPQHF.

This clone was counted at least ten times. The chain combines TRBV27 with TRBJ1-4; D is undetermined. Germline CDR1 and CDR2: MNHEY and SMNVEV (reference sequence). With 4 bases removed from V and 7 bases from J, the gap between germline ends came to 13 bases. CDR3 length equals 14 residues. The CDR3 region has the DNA TGTGCCAGCAGTTCAGACGGAGTAGGTGAAAAACTGTTTTTT. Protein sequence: CASSSDGVGEKLFF.